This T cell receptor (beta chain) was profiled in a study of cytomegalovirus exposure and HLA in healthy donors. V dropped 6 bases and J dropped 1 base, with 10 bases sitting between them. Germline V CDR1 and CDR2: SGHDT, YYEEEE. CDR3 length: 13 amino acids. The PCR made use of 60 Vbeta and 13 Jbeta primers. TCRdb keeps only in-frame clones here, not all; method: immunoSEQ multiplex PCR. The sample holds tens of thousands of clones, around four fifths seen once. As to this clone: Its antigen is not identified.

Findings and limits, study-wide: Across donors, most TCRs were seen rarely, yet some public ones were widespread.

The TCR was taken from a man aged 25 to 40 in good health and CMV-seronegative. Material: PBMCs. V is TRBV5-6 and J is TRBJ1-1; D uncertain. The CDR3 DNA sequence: TGTGCCAGCATTGCGGCGGAGAACACTGAAGCTTTCTTT. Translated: CASIAAENTEAFF.